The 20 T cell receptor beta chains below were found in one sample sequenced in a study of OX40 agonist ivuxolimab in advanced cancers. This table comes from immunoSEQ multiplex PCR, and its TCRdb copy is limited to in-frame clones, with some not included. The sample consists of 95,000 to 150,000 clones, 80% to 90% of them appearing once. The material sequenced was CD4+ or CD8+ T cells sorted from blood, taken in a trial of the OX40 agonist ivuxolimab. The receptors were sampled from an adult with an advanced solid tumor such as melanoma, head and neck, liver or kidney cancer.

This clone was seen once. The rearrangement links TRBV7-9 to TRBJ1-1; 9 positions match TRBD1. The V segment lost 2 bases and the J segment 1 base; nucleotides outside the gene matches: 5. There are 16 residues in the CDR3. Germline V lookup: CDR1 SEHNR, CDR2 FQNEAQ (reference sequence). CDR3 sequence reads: CASSLTGGAGNTEAFF. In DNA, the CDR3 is TGTGCCAGCAGCTTAACAGGGGGCGCTGGGAACACTGAAGCTTTCTTT.

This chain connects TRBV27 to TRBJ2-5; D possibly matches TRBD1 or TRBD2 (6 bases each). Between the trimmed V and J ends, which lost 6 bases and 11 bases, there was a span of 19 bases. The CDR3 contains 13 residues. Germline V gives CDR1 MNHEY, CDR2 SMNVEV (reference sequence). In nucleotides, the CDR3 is TGTGCCAGCAGCTCCGGGACTTGGGGGCTTCAGTACTTC. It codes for CASSSGTWGLQYF.

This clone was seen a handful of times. CDR3 bases: TGTGCCAGCAGCGCCGGGACGGTCAACAATGAGCAGTTCTTC. Protein product: CASSAGTVNNEQFF. The rearrangement uses TRBV9 and TRBJ2-1; D possibly matches TRBD1 or TRBD2 (5 bases each). Trimming removed 3 bases at V and 5 bases at J, with 12 bases between. The length of the CDR3 is 14 residues. Germline V gene data show CDR1 as SGDLS and CDR2 as YYNGEE.

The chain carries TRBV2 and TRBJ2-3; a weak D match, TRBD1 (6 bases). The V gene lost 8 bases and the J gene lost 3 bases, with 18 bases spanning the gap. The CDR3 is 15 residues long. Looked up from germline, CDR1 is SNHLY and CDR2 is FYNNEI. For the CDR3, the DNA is TGTGCCAGCGCTAGTGACAGGTCCCTTACAGATACGCAGTATTTT. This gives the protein CASASDRSLTDTQYF.

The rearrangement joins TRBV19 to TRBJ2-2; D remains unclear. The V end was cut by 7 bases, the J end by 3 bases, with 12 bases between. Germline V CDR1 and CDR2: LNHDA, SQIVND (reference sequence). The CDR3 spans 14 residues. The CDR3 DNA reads TGTGCCAGTACCTCCCTACAGTACACCGGGGAGCTGTTTTTT. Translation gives CASTSLQYTGELFF.

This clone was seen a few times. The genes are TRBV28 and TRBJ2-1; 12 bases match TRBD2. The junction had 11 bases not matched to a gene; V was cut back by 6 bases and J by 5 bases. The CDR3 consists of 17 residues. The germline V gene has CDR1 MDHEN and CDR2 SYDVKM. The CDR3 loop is CASRPLPGLAGNNEQFF. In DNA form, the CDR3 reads TGTGCCAGCAGACCCCTTCCCGGACTAGCGGGGAACAATGAGCAGTTCTTC.

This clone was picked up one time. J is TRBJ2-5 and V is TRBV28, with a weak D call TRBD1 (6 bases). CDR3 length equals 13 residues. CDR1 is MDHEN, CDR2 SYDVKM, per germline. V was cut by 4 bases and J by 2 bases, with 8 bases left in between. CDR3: CASSSGQQETQYF. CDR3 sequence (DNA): TGTGCCAGCAGTTCCGGACAGCAAGAGACCCAGTACTTC.

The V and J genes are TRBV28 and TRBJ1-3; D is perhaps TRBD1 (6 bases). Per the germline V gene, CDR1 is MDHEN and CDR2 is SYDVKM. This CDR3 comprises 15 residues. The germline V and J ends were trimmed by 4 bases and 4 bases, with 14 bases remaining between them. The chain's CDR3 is CASSSQQGKGNTIYF. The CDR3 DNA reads TGTGCCAGCAGTTCCCAACAGGGTAAAGGAAACACCATATATTTT.

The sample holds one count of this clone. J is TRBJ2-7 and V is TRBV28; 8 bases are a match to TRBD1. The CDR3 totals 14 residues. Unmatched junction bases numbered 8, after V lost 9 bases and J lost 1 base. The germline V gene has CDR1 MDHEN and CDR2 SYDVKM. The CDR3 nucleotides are TGTGCCAGTTTAGACGGACAGGGATCCTACGAGCAGTACTTC. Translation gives CASLDGQGSYEQYF.

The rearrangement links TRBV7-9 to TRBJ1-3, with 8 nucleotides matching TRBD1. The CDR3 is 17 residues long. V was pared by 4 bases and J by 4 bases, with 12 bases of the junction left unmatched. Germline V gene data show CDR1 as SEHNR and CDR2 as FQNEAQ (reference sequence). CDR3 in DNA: TGTGCCAGCAGCTCACTGGGACAGGCGGGTCGCGGAAACACCATATATTTT. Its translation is CASSSLGQAGRGNTIYF.

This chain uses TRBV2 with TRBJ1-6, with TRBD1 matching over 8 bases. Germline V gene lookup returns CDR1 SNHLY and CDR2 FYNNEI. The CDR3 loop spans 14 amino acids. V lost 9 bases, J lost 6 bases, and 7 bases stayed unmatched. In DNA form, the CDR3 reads TGTGCCAGAGCAGGGGGCGCGAGTAATTCACCCCTCCACTTT. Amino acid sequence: CARAGGASNSPLHF.

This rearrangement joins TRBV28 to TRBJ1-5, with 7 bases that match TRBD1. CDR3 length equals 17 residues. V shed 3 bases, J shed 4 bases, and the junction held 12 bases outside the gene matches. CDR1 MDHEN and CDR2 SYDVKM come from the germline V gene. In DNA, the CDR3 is TGTGCCAGCAGTTTGGGGTACACCGGGACAGTGAATCAGCCCCAGCATTTT. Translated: CASSLGYTGTVNQPQHF.

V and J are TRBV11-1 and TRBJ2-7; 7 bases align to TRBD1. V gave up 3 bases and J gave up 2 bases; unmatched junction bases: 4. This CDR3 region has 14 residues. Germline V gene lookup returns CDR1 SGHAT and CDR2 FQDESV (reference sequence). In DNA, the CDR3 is TGTGCCAGCAGCTTGGGACAGCCTACCTACGAGCAGTACTTC. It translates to CASSLGQPTYEQYF.

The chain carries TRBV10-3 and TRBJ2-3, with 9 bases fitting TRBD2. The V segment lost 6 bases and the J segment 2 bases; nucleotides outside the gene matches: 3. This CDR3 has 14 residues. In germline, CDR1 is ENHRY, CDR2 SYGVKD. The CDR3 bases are TGTGCCATCAGGTCTAGCGGGATCACAGATACGCAGTATTTT. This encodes CAIRSSGITDTQYF.

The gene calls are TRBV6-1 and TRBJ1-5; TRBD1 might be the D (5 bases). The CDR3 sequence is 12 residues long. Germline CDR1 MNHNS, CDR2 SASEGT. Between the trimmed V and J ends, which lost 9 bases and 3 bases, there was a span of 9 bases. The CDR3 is CASGQVNQPQHF. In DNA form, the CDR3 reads TGTGCCAGTGGACAAGTCAATCAGCCCCAGCATTTT.

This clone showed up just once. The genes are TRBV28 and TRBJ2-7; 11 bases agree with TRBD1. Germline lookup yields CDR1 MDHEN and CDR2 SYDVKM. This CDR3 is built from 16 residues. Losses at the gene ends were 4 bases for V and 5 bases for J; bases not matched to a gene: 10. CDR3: CASSSVFGQGADEQYF. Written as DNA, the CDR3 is TGTGCCAGCAGTTCCGTCTTTGGACAGGGGGCAGACGAGCAGTACTTC. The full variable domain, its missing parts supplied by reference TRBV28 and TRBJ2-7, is DVKVTQSSRYLVKRTGEKVFLECVQDMDHENMFWYRQDPGLGLRLIYFSYDVKMKEKGDIPEGYSVSREKKERFSLILESASTNQTSMYLCASSSVFGQGADEQYFGPGTRLTVT.

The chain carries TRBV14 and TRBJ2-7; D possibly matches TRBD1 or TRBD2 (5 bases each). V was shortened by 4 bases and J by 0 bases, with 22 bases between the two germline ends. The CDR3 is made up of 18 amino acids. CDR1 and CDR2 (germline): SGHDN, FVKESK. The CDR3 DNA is TGTGCCAGCAGCCGAACTGGGACGGCCTACTCGAGCTCCTACGAGCAGTACTTC. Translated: CASSRTGTAYSSSYEQYF.

The chain's CDR3 is CASSKGGGTDTQYF. CDR3 in DNA: TGTGCCAGCAGTAAGGGCGGGGGCACAGATACGCAGTATTTT. This chain joins TRBV11-2 and TRBJ2-3, with D possibly being TRBD2 (6 bases). Trimming took off 6 bases at V and 1 base at J, with 11 bases between the two ends. Looked up from germline, CDR1 is SGHAT and CDR2 is FQNNGV. The CDR3 runs 14 residues.

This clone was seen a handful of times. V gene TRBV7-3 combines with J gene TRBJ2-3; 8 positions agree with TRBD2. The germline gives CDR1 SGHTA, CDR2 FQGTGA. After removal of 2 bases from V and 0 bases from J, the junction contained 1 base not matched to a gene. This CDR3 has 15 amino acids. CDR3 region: CASSLRLASTDTQYF. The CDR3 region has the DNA TGTGCCAGCAGCTTACGACTAGCGAGCACAGATACGCAGTATTTT.

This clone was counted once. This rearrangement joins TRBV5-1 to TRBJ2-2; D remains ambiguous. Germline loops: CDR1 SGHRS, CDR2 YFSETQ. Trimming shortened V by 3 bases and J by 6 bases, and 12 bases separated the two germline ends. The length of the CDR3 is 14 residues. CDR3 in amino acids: CASSWADSSGELFF. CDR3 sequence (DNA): TGCGCCAGCAGCTGGGCGGATTCGTCCGGGGAGCTGTTTTTT.